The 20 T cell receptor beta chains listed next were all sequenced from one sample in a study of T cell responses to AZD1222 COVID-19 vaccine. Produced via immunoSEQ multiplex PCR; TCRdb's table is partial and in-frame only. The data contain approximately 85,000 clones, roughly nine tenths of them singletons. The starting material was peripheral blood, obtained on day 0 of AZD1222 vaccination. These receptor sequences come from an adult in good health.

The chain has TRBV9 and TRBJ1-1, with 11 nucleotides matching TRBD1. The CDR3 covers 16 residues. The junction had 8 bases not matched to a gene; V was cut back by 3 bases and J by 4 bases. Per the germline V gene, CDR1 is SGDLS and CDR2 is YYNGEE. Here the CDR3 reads CASSDPRDRGGTEAFF. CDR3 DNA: TGTGCCAGCAGCGACCCACGGGACAGGGGGGGCACTGAAGCTTTCTTT.

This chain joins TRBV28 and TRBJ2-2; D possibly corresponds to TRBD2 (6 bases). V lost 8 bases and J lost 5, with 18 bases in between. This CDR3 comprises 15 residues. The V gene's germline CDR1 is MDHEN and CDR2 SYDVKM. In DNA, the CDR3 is TGTGCCAGCCGAACCGGGACTGGATATACCGGGGAGCTGTTTTTT. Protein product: CASRTGTGYTGELFF.

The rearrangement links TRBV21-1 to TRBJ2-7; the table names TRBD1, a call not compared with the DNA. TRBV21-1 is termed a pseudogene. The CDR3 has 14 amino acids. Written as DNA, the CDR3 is TGTGCCAGCAGGGGTTACAGGGCCCGGTACGAGCAGTACTTC. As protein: CASRGYRARYEQYF.

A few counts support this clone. CDR3 sequence (DNA): TGTGCCAGCAGCTCAACAGGGTTAGGGGAGCAGTTCTTC. It is translated as CASSSTGLGEQFF. This chain joins TRBV7-2 and TRBJ2-1; possible D gene TRBD1, 6 bases. The CDR3 runs to 13 residues. Trimming stripped 4 bases from V and 10 bases from J, with 14 bases between. The germline CDR1 and CDR2 sequences are SGHTA and FQGNSA. The whole variable domain, filled in from reference TRBV7-2 and TRBJ2-1, reads GAGVSQSPSNKVTEKGKDVELRCDPISGHTALYWYRQSLGQGLEFLIYFQGNSAPDKSGLPSDRFSAERTGGSVSTLTIQRTQQEDSAVYLCASSSTGLGEQFFGPGTRLTVL.

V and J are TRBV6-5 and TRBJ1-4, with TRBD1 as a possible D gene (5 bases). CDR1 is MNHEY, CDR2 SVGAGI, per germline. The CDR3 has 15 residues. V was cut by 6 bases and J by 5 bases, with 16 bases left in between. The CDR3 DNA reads TGTGCCAGCAGCCACCGGGGCGACCTAAATGAAAAACTGTTTTTT. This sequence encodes CASSHRGDLNEKLFF.

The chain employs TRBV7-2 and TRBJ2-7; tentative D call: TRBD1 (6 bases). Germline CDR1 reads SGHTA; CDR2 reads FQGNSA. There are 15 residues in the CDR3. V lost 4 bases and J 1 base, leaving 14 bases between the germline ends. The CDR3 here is CASSYPTQGSYEQYF. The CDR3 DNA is TGTGCCAGCAGCTATCCCACACAGGGTTCCTACGAGCAGTACTTC.

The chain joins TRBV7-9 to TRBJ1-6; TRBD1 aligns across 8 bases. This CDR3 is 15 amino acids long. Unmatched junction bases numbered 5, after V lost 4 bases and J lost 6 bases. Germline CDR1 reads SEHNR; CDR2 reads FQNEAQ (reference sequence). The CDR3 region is CASSSSGGSNSPLHF. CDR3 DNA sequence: TGTGCCAGCAGCTCCTCAGGGGGCTCTAATTCACCCCTCCACTTT.

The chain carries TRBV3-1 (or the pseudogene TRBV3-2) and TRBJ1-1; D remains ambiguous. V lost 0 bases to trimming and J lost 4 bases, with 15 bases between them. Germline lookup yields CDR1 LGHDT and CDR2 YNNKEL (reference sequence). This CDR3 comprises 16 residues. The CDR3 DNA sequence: TGTGCCAGCAGCCAAGAGGTTGCGGAATCTTTCACTGAAGCTTTCTTT. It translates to CASSQEVAESFTEAFF.

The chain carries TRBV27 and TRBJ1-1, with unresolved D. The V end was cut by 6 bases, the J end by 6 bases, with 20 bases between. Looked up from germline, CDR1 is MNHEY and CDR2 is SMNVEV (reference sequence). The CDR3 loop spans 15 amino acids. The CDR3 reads CASSQYGVVHPEAFF. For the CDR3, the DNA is TGTGCCAGCAGCCAATACGGGGTGGTACACCCTGAAGCTTTCTTT.

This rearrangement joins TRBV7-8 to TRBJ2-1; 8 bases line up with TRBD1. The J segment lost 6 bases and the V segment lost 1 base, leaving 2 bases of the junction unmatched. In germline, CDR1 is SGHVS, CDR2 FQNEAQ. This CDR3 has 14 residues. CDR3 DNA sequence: TGTGCCAGCAGCTTAGGGACAGGGTCCAATGAGCAGTTCTTC. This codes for CASSLGTGSNEQFF.

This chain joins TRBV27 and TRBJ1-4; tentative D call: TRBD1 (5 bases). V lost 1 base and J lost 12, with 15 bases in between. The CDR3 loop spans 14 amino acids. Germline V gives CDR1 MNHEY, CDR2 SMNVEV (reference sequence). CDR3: CASSLYRGELELFF. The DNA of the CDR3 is TGTGCCAGCAGTTTATATCGGGGGGAGTTAGAACTGTTTTTT.

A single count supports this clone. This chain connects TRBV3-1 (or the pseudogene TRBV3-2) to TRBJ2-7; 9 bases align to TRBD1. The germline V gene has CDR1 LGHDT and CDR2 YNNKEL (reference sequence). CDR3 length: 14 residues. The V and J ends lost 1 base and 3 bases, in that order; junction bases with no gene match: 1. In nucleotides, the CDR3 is TGTGCCAGCAGCCAAGTGGGACAGGGCTACGAGCAGTACTTC. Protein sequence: CASSQVGQGYEQYF.

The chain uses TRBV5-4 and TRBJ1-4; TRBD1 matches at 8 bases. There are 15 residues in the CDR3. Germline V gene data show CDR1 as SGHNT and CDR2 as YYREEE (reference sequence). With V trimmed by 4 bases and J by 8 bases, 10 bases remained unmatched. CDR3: CASSLAGGALEKLFF. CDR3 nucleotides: TGTGCCAGCAGCCTGGCAGGGGGCGCCTTAGAAAAACTGTTTTTT.

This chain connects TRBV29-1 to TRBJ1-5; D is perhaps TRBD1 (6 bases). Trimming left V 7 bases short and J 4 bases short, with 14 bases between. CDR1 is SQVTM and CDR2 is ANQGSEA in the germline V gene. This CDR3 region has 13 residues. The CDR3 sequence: CSASTGPNQPQHF. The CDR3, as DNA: TGCAGCGCGTCAACAGGGCCGAATCAGCCCCAGCATTTT.

Written as DNA, the CDR3 is TGTGCCAGTAGTATCCTCTTCAGGGATGGCTACACCTTC. Amino acids: CASSILFRDGYTF. This sequence joins TRBV19 and TRBJ1-2; D may be TRBD1 (5 bases). This CDR3 contains 13 residues. Germline CDR1 LNHDA, CDR2 SQIVND (reference sequence). Trimming removed 3 bases at V and 6 bases at J, with 11 bases between.

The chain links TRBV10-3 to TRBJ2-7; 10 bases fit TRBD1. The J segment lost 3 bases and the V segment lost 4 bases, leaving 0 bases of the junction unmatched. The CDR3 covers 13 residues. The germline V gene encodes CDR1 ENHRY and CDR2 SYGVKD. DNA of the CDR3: TGTGCCATCAGTGGGACAGGGGGCTACGAGCAGTACTTC. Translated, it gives CAISGTGGYEQYF.

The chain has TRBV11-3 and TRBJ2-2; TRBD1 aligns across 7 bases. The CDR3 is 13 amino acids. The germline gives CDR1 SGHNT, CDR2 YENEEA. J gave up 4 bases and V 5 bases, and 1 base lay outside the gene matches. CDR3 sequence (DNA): TGTGCCAGCAGCCGGGACAGCACCGGGGAGCTGTTTTTT. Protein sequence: CASSRDSTGELFF.

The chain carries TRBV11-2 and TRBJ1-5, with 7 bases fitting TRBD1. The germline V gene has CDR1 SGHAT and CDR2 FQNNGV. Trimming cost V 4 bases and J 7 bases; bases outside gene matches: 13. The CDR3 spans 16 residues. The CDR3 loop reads CASSSHRGGLGQPQHF. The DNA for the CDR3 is TGTGCCAGCAGCTCGCACAGGGGCGGCCTTGGGCAGCCCCAGCATTTT.

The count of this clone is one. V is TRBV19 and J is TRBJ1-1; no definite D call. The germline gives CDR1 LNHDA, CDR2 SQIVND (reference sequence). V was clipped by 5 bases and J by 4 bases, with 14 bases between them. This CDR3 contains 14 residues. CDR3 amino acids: CASSPGGFPTEAFF. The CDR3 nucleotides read TGTGCCAGTAGTCCTGGCGGTTTTCCCACTGAAGCTTTCTTT.

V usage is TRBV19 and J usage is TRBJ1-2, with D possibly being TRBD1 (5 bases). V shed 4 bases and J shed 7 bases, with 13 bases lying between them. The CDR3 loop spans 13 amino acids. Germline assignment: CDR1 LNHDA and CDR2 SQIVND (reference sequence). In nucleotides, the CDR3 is TGTGCCAGTAGTACCAGGGCCGACTCTGGCTACACCTTC. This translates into CASSTRADSGYTF.